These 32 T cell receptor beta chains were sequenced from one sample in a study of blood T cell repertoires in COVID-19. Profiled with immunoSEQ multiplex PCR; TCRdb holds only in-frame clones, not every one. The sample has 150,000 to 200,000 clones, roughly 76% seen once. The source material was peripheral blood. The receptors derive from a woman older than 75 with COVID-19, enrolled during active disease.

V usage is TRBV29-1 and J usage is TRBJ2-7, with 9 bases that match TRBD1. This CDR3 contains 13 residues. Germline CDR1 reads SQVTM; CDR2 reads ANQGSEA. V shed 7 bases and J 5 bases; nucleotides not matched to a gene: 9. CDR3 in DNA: TGCAGCGCGGGACAGGGAGAGTGGGACGAGCAGTACTTC. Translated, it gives CSAGQGEWDEQYF.

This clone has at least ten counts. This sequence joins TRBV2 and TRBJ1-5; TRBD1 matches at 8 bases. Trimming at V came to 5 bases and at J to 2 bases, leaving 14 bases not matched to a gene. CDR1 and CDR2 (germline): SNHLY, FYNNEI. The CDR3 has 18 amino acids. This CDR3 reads CASSTDRARIRGNQPQHF. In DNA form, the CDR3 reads TGTGCCAGCAGTACGGACAGGGCAAGGATTCGAGGCAATCAGCCCCAGCATTTT. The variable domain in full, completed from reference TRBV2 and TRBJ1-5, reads EPEVTQTPSHQVTQMGQEVILRCVPISNHLYFYWYRQILGQKVEFLVSFYNNEISEKSEIFDDQFSVERPDGSNFTLKIRSTKLEDSAMYFCASSTDRARIRGNQPQHFGDGTRLSIL.

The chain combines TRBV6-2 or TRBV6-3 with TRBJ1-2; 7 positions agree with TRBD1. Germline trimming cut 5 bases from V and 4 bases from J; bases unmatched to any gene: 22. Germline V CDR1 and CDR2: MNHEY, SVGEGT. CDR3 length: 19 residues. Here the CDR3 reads CASSQPGVDRTWGGYGYTF. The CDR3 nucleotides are TGTGCCAGCAGTCAGCCTGGAGTGGACAGGACCTGGGGTGGCTATGGCTACACCTTC.

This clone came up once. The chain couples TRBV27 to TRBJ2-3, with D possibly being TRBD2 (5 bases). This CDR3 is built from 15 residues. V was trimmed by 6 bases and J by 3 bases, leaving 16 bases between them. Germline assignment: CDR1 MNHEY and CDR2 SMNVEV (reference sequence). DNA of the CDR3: TGTGCCAGCAGAATCGATCGGGGAGAGACAGATACGCAGTATTTT. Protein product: CASRIDRGETDTQYF.

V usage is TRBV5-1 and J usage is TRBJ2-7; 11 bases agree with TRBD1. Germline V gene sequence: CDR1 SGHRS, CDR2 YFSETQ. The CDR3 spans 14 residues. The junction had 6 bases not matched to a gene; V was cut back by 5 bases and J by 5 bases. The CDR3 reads CASRPGTGGDEQYF. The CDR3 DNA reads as TGCGCCAGCAGGCCCGGGACAGGGGGTGACGAGCAGTACTTC.

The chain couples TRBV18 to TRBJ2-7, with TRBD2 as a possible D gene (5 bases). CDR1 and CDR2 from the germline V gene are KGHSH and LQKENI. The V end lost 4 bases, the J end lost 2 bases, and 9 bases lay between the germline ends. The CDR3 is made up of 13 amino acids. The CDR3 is CASSQLGPYEQYF. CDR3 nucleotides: TGTGCCAGCTCACAACTAGGGCCCTACGAGCAGTACTTC.

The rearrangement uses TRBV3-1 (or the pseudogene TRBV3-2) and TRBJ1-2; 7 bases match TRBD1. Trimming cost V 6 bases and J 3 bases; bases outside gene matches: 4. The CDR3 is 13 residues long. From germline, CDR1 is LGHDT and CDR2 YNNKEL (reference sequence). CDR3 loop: CASRGTGDYGYTF. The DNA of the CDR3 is TGTGCCAGCAGGGGAACAGGGGACTATGGCTACACCTTC.

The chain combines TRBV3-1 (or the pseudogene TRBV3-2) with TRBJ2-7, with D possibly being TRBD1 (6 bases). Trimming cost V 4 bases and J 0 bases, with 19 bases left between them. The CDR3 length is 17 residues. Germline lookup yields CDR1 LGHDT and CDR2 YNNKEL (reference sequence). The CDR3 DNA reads TGTGCCAGCAGCCTCAGAAGGACAGACTCAAGCTCCTACGAGCAGTACTTC. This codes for CASSLRRTDSSSYEQYF.

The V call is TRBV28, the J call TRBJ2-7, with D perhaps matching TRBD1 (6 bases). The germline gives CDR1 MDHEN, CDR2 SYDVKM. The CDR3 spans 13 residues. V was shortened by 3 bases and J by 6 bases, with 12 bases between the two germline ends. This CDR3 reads CASSLGARREQYF. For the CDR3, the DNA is TGTGCCAGCAGTTTGGGGGCAAGACGCGAGCAGTACTTC.

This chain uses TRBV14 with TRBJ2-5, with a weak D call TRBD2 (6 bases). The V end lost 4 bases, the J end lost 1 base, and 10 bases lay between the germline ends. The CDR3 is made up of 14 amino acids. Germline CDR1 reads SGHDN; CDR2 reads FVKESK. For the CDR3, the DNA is TGTGCCAGCAGCCTTATAGCGGTCCAAGAGACCCAGTACTTC. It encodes CASSLIAVQETQYF.

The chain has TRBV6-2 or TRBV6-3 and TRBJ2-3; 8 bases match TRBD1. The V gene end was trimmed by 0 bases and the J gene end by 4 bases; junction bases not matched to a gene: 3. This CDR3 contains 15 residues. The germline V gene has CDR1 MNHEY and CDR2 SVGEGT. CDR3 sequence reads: CASSYSGQAPDTQYF. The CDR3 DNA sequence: TGTGCCAGCAGTTACTCGGGACAGGCCCCAGATACGCAGTATTTT.

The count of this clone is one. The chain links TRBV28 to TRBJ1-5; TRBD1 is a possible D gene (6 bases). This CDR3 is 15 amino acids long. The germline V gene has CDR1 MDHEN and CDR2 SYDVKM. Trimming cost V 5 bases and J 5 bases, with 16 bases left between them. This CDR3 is CASSAETGRYQPQHF. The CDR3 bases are TGTGCCAGCAGTGCTGAGACAGGCCGGTATCAGCCCCAGCATTTT.

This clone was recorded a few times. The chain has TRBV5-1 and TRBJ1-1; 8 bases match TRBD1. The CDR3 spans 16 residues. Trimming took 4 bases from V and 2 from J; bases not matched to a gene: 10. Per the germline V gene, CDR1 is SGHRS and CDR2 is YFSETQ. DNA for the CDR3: TGCGCCAGCAGCCTACGGACAGGGCTAGGAAACACTGAAGCTTTCTTT. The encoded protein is CASSLRTGLGNTEAFF.

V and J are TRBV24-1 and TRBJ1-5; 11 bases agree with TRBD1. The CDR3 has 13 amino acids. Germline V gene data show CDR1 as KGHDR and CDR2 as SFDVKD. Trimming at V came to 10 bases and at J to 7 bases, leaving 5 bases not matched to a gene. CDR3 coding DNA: TGTGCCACAGGACAGGGGGCAAGGCAGCCCCAGCATTTT. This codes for CATGQGARQPQHF.

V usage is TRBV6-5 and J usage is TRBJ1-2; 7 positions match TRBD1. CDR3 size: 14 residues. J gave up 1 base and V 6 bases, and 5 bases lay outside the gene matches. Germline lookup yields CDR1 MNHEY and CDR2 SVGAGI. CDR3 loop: CASRDRQGNYGYTF. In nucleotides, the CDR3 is TGTGCCAGCAGAGACCGACAGGGTAACTATGGCTACACCTTC.

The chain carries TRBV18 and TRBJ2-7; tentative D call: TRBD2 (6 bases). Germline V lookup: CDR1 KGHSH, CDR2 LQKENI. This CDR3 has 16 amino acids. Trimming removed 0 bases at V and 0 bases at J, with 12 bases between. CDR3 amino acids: CASSPPWGTVSYEQYF. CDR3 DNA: TGTGCCAGCTCACCACCGTGGGGGACTGTCTCCTACGAGCAGTACTTC.

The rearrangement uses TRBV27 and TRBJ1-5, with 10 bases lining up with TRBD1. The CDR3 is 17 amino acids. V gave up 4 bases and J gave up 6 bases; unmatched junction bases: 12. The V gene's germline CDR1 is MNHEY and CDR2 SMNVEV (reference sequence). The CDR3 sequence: CASSSTYVTGGGQPQHF. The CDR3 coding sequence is TGTGCCAGCAGTTCGACATATGTGACAGGGGGCGGTCAGCCCCAGCATTTT.

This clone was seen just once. The chain's CDR3 is CASSASGTARYYEQYF. CDR3 DNA: TGTGCCAGCAGCGCATCCGGGACAGCGAGATACTACGAGCAGTACTTC. The chain combines TRBV9 with TRBJ2-7; 7 bases match TRBD1. The CDR3 sequence is 16 residues long. Germline CDR1 SGDLS, CDR2 YYNGEE. Trimming took 3 bases from V and 3 from J; bases not matched to a gene: 12. Full variable domain (outside the CDR3, taken from reference TRBV9 and TRBJ2-7): DSGVTQTPKHLITATGQRVTLRCSPRSGDLSVYWYQQSLDQGLQFLIQYYNGEERAKGNILERFSAQQFPDLHSELNLSSLELGDSALYFCASSASGTARYYEQYFGPGTRLTVT.

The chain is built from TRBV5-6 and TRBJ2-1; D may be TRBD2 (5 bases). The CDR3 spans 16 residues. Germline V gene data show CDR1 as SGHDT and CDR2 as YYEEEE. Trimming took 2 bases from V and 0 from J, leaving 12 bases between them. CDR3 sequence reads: CASSFLAQSSYNEQFF. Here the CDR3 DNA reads TGTGCCAGCAGCTTCCTAGCCCAGAGCTCCTACAATGAGCAGTTCTTC.

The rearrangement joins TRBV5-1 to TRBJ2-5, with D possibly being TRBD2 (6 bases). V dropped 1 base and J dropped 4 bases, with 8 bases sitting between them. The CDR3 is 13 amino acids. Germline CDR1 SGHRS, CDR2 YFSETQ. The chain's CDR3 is CASSLTSSETQYF. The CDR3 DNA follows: TGCGCCAGCAGCTTGACTAGCTCAGAGACCCAGTACTTC. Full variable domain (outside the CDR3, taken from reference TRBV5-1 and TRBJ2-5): KAGVTQTPRYLIKTRGQQVTLSCSPISGHRSVSWYQQTPGQGLQFLFEYFSETQRNKGNFPGRFSGRQFSNSRSEMNVSTLELGDSALYLCASSLTSSETQYFGPGTRLLVL.

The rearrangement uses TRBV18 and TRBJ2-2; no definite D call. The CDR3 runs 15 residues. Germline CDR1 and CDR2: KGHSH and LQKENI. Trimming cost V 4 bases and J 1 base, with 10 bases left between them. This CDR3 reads CASSRSIGNTGELFF. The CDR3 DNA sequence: TGTGCCAGCTCACGTAGTATTGGGAACACCGGGGAGCTGTTTTTT.

In DNA form, the CDR3 reads TGTGCCACCAGCAGAGAGAGGGTAGGCGGGGAGCTGTTTTTT. Translating gives CATSRERVGGELFF. V usage is TRBV15 and J usage is TRBJ2-2; a possible D gene is TRBD2 (5 bases). The V and J ends lost 0 bases and 7 bases respectively, with 9 bases between them. CDR1 is LNHNV and CDR2 is YYDKDF in the germline V gene (reference sequence). The CDR3 sequence is 14 residues long.

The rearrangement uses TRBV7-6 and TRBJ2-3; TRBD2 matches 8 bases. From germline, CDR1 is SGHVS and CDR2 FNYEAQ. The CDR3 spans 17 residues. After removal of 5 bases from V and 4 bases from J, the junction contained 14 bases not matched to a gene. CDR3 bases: TGTGCCAGCAGCCCCCGCGGGACTAGTGGTCGCCCAGATACGCAGTATTTT. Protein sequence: CASSPRGTSGRPDTQYF.

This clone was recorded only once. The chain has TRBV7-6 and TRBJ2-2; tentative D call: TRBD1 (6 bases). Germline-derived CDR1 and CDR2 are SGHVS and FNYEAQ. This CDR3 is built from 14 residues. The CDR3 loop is CAIKGGEGTGELFF. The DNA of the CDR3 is TGTGCAATTAAAGGGGGAGAAGGAACCGGGGAGCTGTTTTTT.

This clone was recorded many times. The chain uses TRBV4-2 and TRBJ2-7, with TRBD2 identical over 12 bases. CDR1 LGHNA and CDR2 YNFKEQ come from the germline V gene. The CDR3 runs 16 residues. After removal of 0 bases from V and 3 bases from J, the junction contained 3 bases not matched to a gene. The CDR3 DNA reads TGTGCCAGCAGCCAAGATTGGACTAGCGGGATCTACGAGCAGTACTTC. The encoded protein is CASSQDWTSGIYEQYF.

Here the CDR3 reads CASSRRSKAYNEQFF. CDR3 coding DNA: TGTGCCAGTAGTAGGCGGTCAAAAGCCTACAATGAGCAGTTCTTC. The V call is TRBV19, the J call TRBJ2-1; no firm D call. The germline gives CDR1 LNHDA, CDR2 SQIVND (reference sequence). The CDR3 is 15 amino acids. Trimming shortened V by 4 bases and J by 2 bases, and 12 bases separated the two germline ends. Full variable domain (rest looked up from reference TRBV19 and TRBJ2-1): DGGITQSPKYLFRKEGQNVTLSCEQNLNHDAMYWYRQDPGQGLRLIYYSQIVNDFQKGDIAEGYSVSREKKESFPLTVTSAQKNPTAFYLCASSRRSKAYNEQFFGPGTRLTVL.

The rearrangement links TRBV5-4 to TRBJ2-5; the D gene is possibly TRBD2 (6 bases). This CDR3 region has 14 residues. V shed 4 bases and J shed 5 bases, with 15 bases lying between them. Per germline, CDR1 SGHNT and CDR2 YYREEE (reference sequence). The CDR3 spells CASSPEGTWETQYF. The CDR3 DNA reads TGTGCCAGCAGCCCGGAGGGGACTTGGGAGACCCAGTACTTC.

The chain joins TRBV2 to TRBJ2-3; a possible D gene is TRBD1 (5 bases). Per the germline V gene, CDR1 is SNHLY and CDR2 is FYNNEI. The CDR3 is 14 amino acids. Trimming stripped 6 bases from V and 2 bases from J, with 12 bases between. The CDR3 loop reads CASRLGPFTDTQYF. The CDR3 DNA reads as TGTGCCAGCAGGTTGGGGCCCTTCACAGATACGCAGTATTTT.

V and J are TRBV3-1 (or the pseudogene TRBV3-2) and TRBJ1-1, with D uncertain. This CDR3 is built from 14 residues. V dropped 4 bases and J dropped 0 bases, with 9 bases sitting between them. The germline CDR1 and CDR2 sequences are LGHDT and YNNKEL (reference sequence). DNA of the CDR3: TGTGCCAGCAGCCCCCGGGAGTTGAACACTGAAGCTTTCTTT. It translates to CASSPRELNTEAFF.

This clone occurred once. The CDR3 protein is CASSQGQGHNTEAFF. Here the CDR3 DNA reads TGTGCCAGCAGCCAAGGACAGGGGCATAACACTGAAGCTTTCTTT. The V call is TRBV3-1 (or the pseudogene TRBV3-2), the J call TRBJ1-1; 8 positions agree with TRBD1. V shed 1 base, J shed 2 bases, and the junction held 3 bases outside the gene matches. Germline values: CDR1 LGHDT, CDR2 YNNKEL (reference sequence). The CDR3 is 15 residues long.

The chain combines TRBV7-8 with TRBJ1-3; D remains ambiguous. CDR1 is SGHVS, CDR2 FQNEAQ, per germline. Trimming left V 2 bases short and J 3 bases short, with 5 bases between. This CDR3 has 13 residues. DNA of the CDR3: TGTGCCAGCAGCTTAAACATTGGAAACACCATATATTTT. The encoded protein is CASSLNIGNTIYF.

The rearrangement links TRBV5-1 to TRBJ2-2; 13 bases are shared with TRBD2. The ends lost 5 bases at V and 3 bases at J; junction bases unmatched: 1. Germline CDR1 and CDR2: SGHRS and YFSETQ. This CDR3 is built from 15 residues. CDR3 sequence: CASSGLAGDTGELFF. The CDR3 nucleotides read TGCGCCAGCAGTGGACTAGCGGGAGACACCGGGGAGCTGTTTTTT.